This record looks at one T cell receptor beta chain sequence and its context. Its matching antigen is unknown. Distinct nucleotide sequences in the sample also encode this CDR3. These data originate in a study of T cells after posttransplantation cyclophosphamide. Points from the study as a whole: Recipient CMV seropositivity and CMV reactivation strongly tracked TRB clonality. Donor CD8+ memory clones often dominated recipient blood repertoires at later times.

Measured with immunoSEQ multiplex PCR; TCRdb has only the in-frame clones, and not every one. Here the sample spans about 32,000 clones, around nine tenths being singletons. V shed 2 bases and J 2 bases; nucleotides not matched to a gene: 3. The CDR3 has 15 amino acids. Germline V gene sequence: CDR1 KGHSY, CDR2 FQNENV. Cells defined as naive were viable CD3+CD4+ or CD3+CD8+ and CCR7+CD45RA+CD45RO-CD95-CD27+CD28+. The related graft donor's blood sample was taken on the day of bone marrow donation. The clonotype was recovered from a woman in her sixties in good health, CMV-negative, and a related stem cell transplant donor. Input material: naive CD4+ T cells sorted from PBMCs. The chain couples TRBV16 to TRBJ2-1, with 7 bases identical to TRBD1. In DNA form, the CDR3 reads TGTGCCAGCAGCCAACAAGGGGGCGCCTACAATGAGCAGTTCTTC. As protein: CASSQQGGAYNEQFF. The variable domain in full, with the rest retrieved from reference TRBV16 and TRBJ2-1, is GEEVAQTPKHLVRGEGQKAKLYCAPIKGHSYVFWYQQVLKNEFKFLISFQNENVFDETGMPKERFSAKCLPNSPCSLEIQATKLEDSAVYFCASSQQGGAYNEQFFGPGTRLTVL.